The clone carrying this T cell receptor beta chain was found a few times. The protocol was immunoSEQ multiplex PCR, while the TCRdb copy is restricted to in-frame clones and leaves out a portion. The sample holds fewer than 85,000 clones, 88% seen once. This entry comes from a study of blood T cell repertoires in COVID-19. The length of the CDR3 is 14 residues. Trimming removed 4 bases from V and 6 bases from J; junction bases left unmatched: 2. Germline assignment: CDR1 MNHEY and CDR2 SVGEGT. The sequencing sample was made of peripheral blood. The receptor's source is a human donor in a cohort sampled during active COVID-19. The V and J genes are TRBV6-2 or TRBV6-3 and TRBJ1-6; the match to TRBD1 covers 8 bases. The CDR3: CASSFDRGNSPLHF. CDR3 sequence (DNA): TGTGCCAGCAGTTTTGACAGGGGTAATTCACCCCTCCACTTT.